This TCR beta chain is from a study of T cells after yellow fever vaccination. Regarding the study as a whole: Few clonotypes appeared in both CD4 and CD8 compartments.

The CDR3 has 15 residues. Germline CDR1 and CDR2: SGHDT and YYEEEE. Trimming took off 3 bases at V and 8 bases at J, with 17 bases between the two ends. For TCR, cDNA came from 5'RACE template switching, which added a universal primer site and UMIs. TCRdb passed the 5' RACE reads through MiXCR, listing each CDR3 protein once. The data contain 300,000 or so distinct CDR3 sequences, 10% to 15% of them seen just once; the ten biggest clones take up roughly 0.5%. To note about this clonotype: Its antigen is undetermined.

This sequence joins TRBV5-6 and TRBJ1-4; D is perhaps TRBD1 (5 bases). The sequence derives from a man aged 25-45 years who received the YFV17D yellow fever vaccine. The sequencing here drew on CD4+ T cells sorted from PBMCs, taken 45 days after the yellow fever booster vaccination. CDR3 protein: CASSSAGIIGEKLFF. The CDR3 DNA follows: TGTGCCAGCAGCTCGGCAGGGATTATTGGAGAAAAACTGTTTTTT.